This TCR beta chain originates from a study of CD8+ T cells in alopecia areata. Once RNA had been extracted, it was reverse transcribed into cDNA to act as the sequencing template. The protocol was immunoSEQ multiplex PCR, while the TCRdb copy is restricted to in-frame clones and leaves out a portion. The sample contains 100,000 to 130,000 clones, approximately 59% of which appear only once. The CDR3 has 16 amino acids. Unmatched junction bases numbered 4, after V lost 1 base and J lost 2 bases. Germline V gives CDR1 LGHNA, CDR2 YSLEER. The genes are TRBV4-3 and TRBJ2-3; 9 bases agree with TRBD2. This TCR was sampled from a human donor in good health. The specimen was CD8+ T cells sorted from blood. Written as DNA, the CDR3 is TGCGCCAGCAGCCAAGCGCGGGGGGGGCCCACAGATACGCAGTATTTT. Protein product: CASSQARGGPTDTQYF.